The 17 T cell receptor beta chains listed next were all sequenced from one sample in a study of T-cell memory formation after mild COVID-19. Each CDR3 protein gets one entry after TCRdb re-called the 5' RACE reads with MiXCR. This table has 110,000 or so distinct CDR3 sequences, roughly a sixth appearing once. Sequenced input: PBMCs or a T cell subset sorted from them (not recorded which). The receptors shown here come from a man younger than 30 who had mild COVID-19 (a few samples of this study predate the infection). Cell type and time point are not known.

This sequence joins TRBV6-2 or TRBV6-3 and TRBJ1-4; 7 nucleotides line up with TRBD1. There are 18 residues in the CDR3. V lost 4 bases to trimming and J lost 0 bases; unmatched junction nucleotides: 11. Germline V gives CDR1 MNHEY, CDR2 SVGEGT. For the CDR3, the DNA is TGTGCCAGCAGTTGGAGCGATACAGGGGCGGCAACTAATGAAAAACTGTTTTTT. Translated, it gives CASSWSDTGAATNEKLFF.

This clonotype was seen only a few times. This CDR3 is CASSPSRGGDTQYF. The CDR3 nucleotides read TGTGCCAGCAGCCCGTCGCGGGGGGGGGATACGCAGTATTTT. This chain uses TRBV11-3 with TRBJ2-3; 9 nucleotides align to TRBD2. Germline V gene sequence: CDR1 SGHNT, CDR2 YENEEA. With 5 bases clipped from V and 6 bases from J, the junction kept 6 bases outside the gene matches. This CDR3 is 14 amino acids long.

This clonotype was detected only a few times. CDR3 protein: CASSLQTGRNTEAFF. CDR3 nucleotides: TGTGCCAGCAGCCTTCAGACAGGGAGGAACACTGAAGCTTTCTTT. V is TRBV7-2 and J is TRBJ1-1; 7 bases line up with TRBD1. CDR1 SGHTA and CDR2 FQGNSA come from the germline V gene. This CDR3 contains 15 residues. The junction had 7 bases not matched to a gene; V was cut back by 5 bases and J by 1 base. Full variable domain (missing parts from reference TRBV7-2 and TRBJ1-1): GAGVSQSPSNKVTEKGKDVELRCDPISGHTALYWYRQSLGQGLEFLIYFQGNSAPDKSGLPSDRFSAERTGGSVSTLTIQRTQQEDSAVYLCASSLQTGRNTEAFFGQGTRLTVV.

This clonotype has just a few counts. The genes are TRBV5-1 and TRBJ2-3; 10 nucleotides align to TRBD1. This CDR3 has 15 amino acids. Losses at the gene ends were 6 bases for V and 0 bases for J; bases not matched to a gene: 4. Germline V lookup: CDR1 SGHRS, CDR2 YFSETQ. CDR3 DNA: TGCGCCAGCAAGGGGGACAGGGGTAGCACAGATACGCAGTATTTT. It specifies CASKGDRGSTDTQYF.

The V and J genes are TRBV29-1 and TRBJ1-1, with 7 bases that match TRBD1. J was trimmed by 8 bases and V by 8 bases; bases with no gene match: 17. The germline V gene has CDR1 SQVTM and CDR2 ANQGSEA. The CDR3 extends over 14 amino acids. The CDR3 protein is CSMKIRGLNVEAFF. The CDR3 nucleotides are TGCAGCATGAAGATCAGGGGGTTGAACGTGGAAGCTTTCTTT.

In this sample, this clonotype turned up a few times. The chain links TRBV6-6 to TRBJ2-1, with 9 bases identical to TRBD2. Germline V gene sequence: CDR1 MNHNY, CDR2 SVGAGI (reference sequence). The CDR3 runs 15 residues. With V trimmed by 6 bases and J by 4 bases, 7 bases remained unmatched. The CDR3 DNA reads as TGTGCCAGCAGACCTGGACTAGCGCGGTACAATGAGCAGTTCTTC. Its translation is CASRPGLARYNEQFF.

This clonotype was detected a few times. The chain has TRBV20-1 and TRBJ2-5; D remains unclear. Germline V CDR1 and CDR2: DFQATT, SNEGSKA (reference sequence). The CDR3 totals 12 residues. V was pared by 3 bases and J by 5 bases, with 10 bases between. CDR3 residues: CSASAVGETQYF. CDR3 nucleotide sequence: TGCAGTGCTAGCGCGGTGGGGGAGACCCAGTACTTC.

As regards this clonotype: Compared with germline, one end of the junction differs, possibly owing to a read error. The V gene is TRBV6-2 or TRBV6-3, the J gene TRBJ2-1; D might be TRBD1 or TRBD2, each matching 6 bases. This CDR3 region has 14 residues. The germline CDR1 and CDR2 sequences are MNHEY and SVGEGT. CDR3: CASSYGGRTNDQFF. DNA for the CDR3: TGTGCCAGCAGTTATGGGGGGCGGACGAATGATCAGTTCTTC.

The chain carries TRBV4-3 and TRBJ2-3; possible D gene TRBD2, 6 bases. Germline values: CDR1 LGHNA, CDR2 YSLEER. This CDR3 spans 16 amino acids. The germline V and J ends were trimmed by 0 bases and 0 bases, with 10 bases remaining between them. The CDR3, as DNA: TGCGCCAGCAGCCAAGATGGAGGGACTAGCACAGATACGCAGTATTTT. This codes for CASSQDGGTSTDTQYF.

This clonotype was seen a few times. The chain couples TRBV7-2 to TRBJ2-1, with D perhaps TRBD2 (6 bases). Germline V gene lookup returns CDR1 SGHTA and CDR2 FQGNSA. The CDR3 runs 14 residues. V lost 1 base and J lost 7, with 11 bases in between. CDR3 coding DNA: TGTGCCAGCAGCTTAGGGCTAGCGCGTAATGAGCAGTTCTTC. Its protein is CASSLGLARNEQFF.

The chain combines TRBV12-3 or TRBV12-4 with TRBJ2-1, with D tentatively TRBD1 (6 bases). This CDR3 has 14 residues. Trimming shortened V by 6 bases and J by 1 base, and 10 bases separated the two germline ends. The CDR3 DNA reads TGTGCCAGCAGCGCACAGGGTTCCTACAATGAGCAGTTCTTC. Translation gives CASSAQGSYNEQFF.

This clonotype was detected only a few times. The chain couples TRBV15 to TRBJ2-7, with TRBD2 as a possible D gene (6 bases). This CDR3 contains 13 residues. Germline assignment: CDR1 LNHNV and CDR2 YYDKDF (reference sequence). Trimming shortened V by 0 bases and J by 5 bases, and 8 bases separated the two germline ends. The CDR3 DNA follows: TGTGCCACCAGCAGAGATCCGGGGGACGAGCAGTACGTC. This gives the protein CATSRDPGDEQYV.

This clonotype appeared a few times. The chain is built from TRBV25-1 and TRBJ2-7; D is undetermined. Trimming stripped 4 bases from V and 6 bases from J, with 7 bases between. Germline V gene data show CDR1 as MGHDK and CDR2 as SYGVNS. The CDR3 is 11 amino acids. The CDR3 DNA reads as TGTGCCAGCAGTGGTAGCCGCGAGCAGTACTTC. This translates into CASSGSREQYF.

This clonotype was observed many times. The chain is built from TRBV5-1 and TRBJ2-2; D not resolved. The germline V and J ends were trimmed by 0 bases and 3 bases, with 3 bases remaining between them. Germline loops: CDR1 SGHRS, CDR2 YFSETQ. CDR3 length: 13 amino acids. The CDR3 DNA follows: TGCGCCAGCAGCTTGGCGGACACCGGGGAGCTGTTTTTT. This encodes CASSLADTGELFF.

This chain uses TRBV27 with TRBJ2-3; D is uncertain. The CDR3 sequence is 14 residues long. Trimming shortened V by 2 bases and J by 0 bases, and 6 bases separated the two germline ends. Germline V gene sequence: CDR1 MNHEY, CDR2 SMNVEV (reference sequence). Here the CDR3 DNA reads TGTGCCAGCAGTTTAAGGGCTAGCACAGATACGCAGTATTTT. As protein: CASSLRASTDTQYF.

This clonotype has a handful of counts. This chain connects TRBV28 to TRBJ2-5, with 9 bases matching TRBD2. J lost 9 bases, V lost 5 bases, and 13 bases had no gene match. CDR3 length: 15 amino acids. CDR1 is MDHEN and CDR2 is SYDVKM in the germline V gene. The CDR3 reads CASSPEAGGQWAQYF. The CDR3 bases are TGTGCCAGCAGTCCCGAGGCGGGGGGGCAATGGGCCCAGTACTTC.

The J gene is TRBJ1-6, the V gene TRBV12-3 or TRBV12-4; no definite D call. CDR3 length: 13 amino acids. The V and J ends lost 7 bases and 9 bases respectively, with 13 bases between them. CDR3 region: CASMVGWSSPLHF. In nucleotides, the CDR3 is TGTGCCAGCATGGTGGGTTGGAGTTCACCCCTCCACTTT.